The 15 T cell receptor beta chains in this list originate from one sample, sequenced in a study of blood T cells in healthy people across ages. For the second PCR, which ran for about 7 to 11 cycles, a sample-barcoded 5' primer and a J-beta primer mix were used. Each CDR3 protein is one row after TCRdb ran MiXCR on the 5' RACE reads. The sample lists hundreds of thousands of distinct CDR3 sequences, around 50% occurring once. What was sequenced was blood. All receptors come from a man in his forties or fifties in good health.

This clonotype was picked up a small number of times. The chain combines TRBV5-1 with TRBJ2-1, with D possibly TRBD2 on 6 matching bases. The length of the CDR3 is 17 residues. V lost 4 bases and J lost 0, with 17 bases in between. Germline lookup yields CDR1 SGHRS and CDR2 YFSETQ. In DNA form, the CDR3 reads TGCGCCAGCAGCCAATTGAGGGACTGGCGCTCCTACAATGAGCAGTTCTTC. This gives the protein CASSQLRDWRSYNEQFF.

The CDR3 nucleotides read TGCGCCAGCAGCCACCCGGACAGGGTCCTCTGCAATGAGCAGTTCTTC. It encodes CASSHPDRVLCNEQFF. The chain employs TRBV4-3 and TRBJ2-1, with TRBD1 matching 8 bases. The CDR3 covers 16 residues. In germline, CDR1 is LGHNA, CDR2 YSLEER. The J segment lost 6 bases and the V segment lost 3 bases, leaving 10 bases of the junction unmatched.

Concerning this clonotype: Relative to the germline gene, one junction end is altered; a read error may explain this. The rearrangement links TRBV6-2 or TRBV6-3 to TRBJ2-4, with TRBD1 as a possible D gene (5 bases). The DNA end is more similar to TRBJ2-7, so the J call may be wrong. The CDR3 totals 13 residues. Germline V CDR1 and CDR2: MNHEY, SVGEGT. CDR3 sequence: CVSSYRFQGEQYF. The CDR3 DNA reads as TGTGTCAGCAGTTACCGATTCCAGGGCGAGCAGTACTTC.

This clonotype was recorded only once. The rearrangement links TRBV28 to TRBJ2-7; 7 positions agree with TRBD1. In germline, CDR1 is MDHEN, CDR2 SYDVKM. Trimming at V came to 2 bases and at J to 10 bases, leaving 8 bases not matched to a gene. The CDR3 contains 13 residues. The CDR3 loop is CASSLPSKGAQYF. The CDR3 bases are TGTGCCAGCAGTTTACCCTCAAAGGGGGCACAGTACTTC.

As regards this clonotype: Sequence at one end of the junction differs from germline and may be a read error. The gene calls are TRBV5-6 and TRBJ1-1; D perhaps matches TRBD1 (5 bases). The CDR3 is made up of 15 amino acids. Per the germline V gene, CDR1 is SGHDT and CDR2 is YYEEEE. CDR3 protein: CTSSPGTDLNTEAFF. The CDR3 bases are TGTACCAGCAGCCCGGGGACGGATTTGAACACTGAAGCTTTCTTT.

The table lists this clonotype with a few counts. The V gene is TRBV6-5, the J gene TRBJ2-4; D gene uncertain. The J call may be wrong; the DNA end is better matched by TRBJ2-7. Germline V gene data show CDR1 as MNHEY and CDR2 as SVGAGI. The CDR3 is 13 amino acids. The CDR3 sequence is CASSYSRLSEQYF. As DNA, the CDR3 is TGTGCCAGCAGTTATAGTCGGTTGAGCGAGCAGTACTTC.

The genes are TRBV20-1 and TRBJ2-7, with 8 bases that match TRBD1. Germline assignment: CDR1 DFQATT and CDR2 SNEGSKA (reference sequence). The trim removed 6 bases at V and 5 bases at J, leaving 9 bases unmatched. This CDR3 is 13 amino acids long. CDR3 nucleotide sequence: TGCAGTGCCCTGACAGGGGTGGACGACGAGCAGTACTTC. Translation gives CSALTGVDDEQYF.

The chain links TRBV7-9 to TRBJ2-5; 7 nucleotides match TRBD2. Germline lookup yields CDR1 SEHNR and CDR2 FQNEAQ (reference sequence). The CDR3 contains 15 residues. The V gene end was trimmed by 5 bases and the J gene end by 2 bases; junction bases not matched to a gene: 8. The CDR3 reads CASSPIAGLQETQYF. CDR3 DNA sequence: TGTGCCAGCAGCCCGATAGCGGGCCTGCAAGAGACCCAGTACTTC. Full variable domain (missing parts from reference TRBV7-9 and TRBJ2-5): DTGVSQNPRHKITKRGQNVTFRCDPISEHNRLYWYRQTLGQGPEFLTYFQNEAQLEKSRLLSDRFSAERPKGSFSTLEIQRTEQGDSAMYLCASSPIAGLQETQYFGPGTRLLVL.

In this sample, this clonotype turned up a few times. The V call is TRBV7-2, the J call TRBJ2-3, with D hard to call. This CDR3 has 15 amino acids. V shed 1 base and J shed 7 bases, with 15 bases lying between them. The V gene's germline CDR1 is SGHTA and CDR2 FQGNSA. The CDR3 bases are TGTGCCAGCAGCTTAGGTCAGACGAGGCGCTATACGCAGTATTTT. Translated: CASSLGQTRRYTQYF.

This chain uses TRBV25-1 with TRBJ2-7, with D perhaps TRBD1 (5 bases). The CDR3 is made up of 14 amino acids. Between the trimmed V and J ends, which lost 2 bases and 6 bases, there was a span of 14 bases. Germline V gene data show CDR1 as MGHDK and CDR2 as SYGVNS. CDR3 bases: TGTGCCAGCAGTGAAGGGGCAAGGAAAGGCGAGCAGTACTTC. Its protein product is CASSEGARKGEQYF.

V is TRBV25-1 and J is TRBJ2-3; 9 nucleotides line up with TRBD2. The CDR3 has 19 residues. Trimming removed 1 base from V and 0 bases from J; junction bases left unmatched: 11. CDR1 and CDR2 from the germline V gene are MGHDK and SYGVNS. The CDR3 DNA reads as TGTGCCAGCAGTGAATCCCGGCTAGCGGGGACCTCTAGCACAGATACGCAGTATTTT. It translates to CASSESRLAGTSSTDTQYF. Based on the CDR3 plus reference TRBV25-1 and TRBJ2-3, the full variable domain is EADIYQTPRYLVIGTGKKITLECSQTMGHDKMYWYQQDPGMELHLIHYSYGVNSTEKGDLSSESTVSRIRTEHFPLTLESARPSHTSQYLCASSESRLAGTSSTDTQYFGPGTRLTVL.

The rearrangement links TRBV11-2 to TRBJ1-6; D may be TRBD1 (5 bases). The CDR3 loop spans 15 amino acids. The V end lost 5 bases, the J end lost 7 bases, and 15 bases lay between the germline ends. In germline, CDR1 is SGHAT, CDR2 FQNNGV. The CDR3 nucleotides read TGTGCCAGCAGCCTGCAGGGTTTGGCCAATTCACCCCTCCACTTT. This sequence encodes CASSLQGLANSPLHF.

This clonotype has more than one count but fewer than ten. The chain is built from TRBV29-1 and TRBJ2-7; tentative D call: TRBD1 (6 bases). V dropped 6 bases and J dropped 6 bases, with 15 bases sitting between them. The CDR3 spans 12 residues. In germline, CDR1 is SQVTM, CDR2 ANQGSEA. The CDR3 sequence: CSVSPTGIEQYF. In DNA form, the CDR3 reads TGCAGCGTCTCCCCTACAGGGATCGAGCAGTACTTC.

Only a few counts were recorded for this clonotype. The chain has TRBV7-9 and TRBJ2-3; TRBD2 is a possible D gene (5 bases). V was pared by 5 bases and J by 1 base, with 13 bases between. CDR3 length: 15 amino acids. Germline V CDR1 and CDR2: SEHNR, FQNEAQ (reference sequence). Here the CDR3 reads CASSRGGSGTDTQYF. CDR3 nucleotides: TGTGCCAGCAGCCGAGGCGGGTCGGGCACAGATACGCAGTATTTT.

This sequence joins TRBV29-1 and TRBJ2-1, with a tentative D call TRBD1 (5 bases). CDR3 length equals 13 residues. Per the germline V gene, CDR1 is SQVTM and CDR2 is ANQGSEA. The V and J ends lost 4 bases and 2 bases respectively, with 9 bases between them. CDR3 residues: CSVVSGPYNEQFF. The CDR3 DNA is TGCAGCGTTGTTTCAGGGCCCTACAATGAGCAGTTCTTC.